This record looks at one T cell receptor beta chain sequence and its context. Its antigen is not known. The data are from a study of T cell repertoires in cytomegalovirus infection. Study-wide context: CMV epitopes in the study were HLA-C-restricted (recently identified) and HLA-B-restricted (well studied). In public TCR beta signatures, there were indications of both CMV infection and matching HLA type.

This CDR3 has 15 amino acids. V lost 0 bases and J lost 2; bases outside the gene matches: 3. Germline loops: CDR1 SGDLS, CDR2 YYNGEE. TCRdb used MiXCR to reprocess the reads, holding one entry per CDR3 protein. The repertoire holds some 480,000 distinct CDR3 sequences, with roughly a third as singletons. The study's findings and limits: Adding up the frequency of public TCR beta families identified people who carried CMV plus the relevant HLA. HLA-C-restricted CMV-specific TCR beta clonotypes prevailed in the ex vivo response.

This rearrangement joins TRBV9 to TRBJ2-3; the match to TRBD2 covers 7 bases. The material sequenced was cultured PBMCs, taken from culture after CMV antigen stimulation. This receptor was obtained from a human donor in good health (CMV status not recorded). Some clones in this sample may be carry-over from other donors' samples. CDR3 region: CASSVDLAATDTQYF. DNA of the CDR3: TGTGCCAGCAGCGTAGATCTAGCGGCCACAGATACGCAGTATTTT.